The rows below give T cell receptor beta chains drawn from one sample of a study of shared clonotypes between healthy human individuals. Sequenced by immunoSEQ multiplex PCR; TCRdb stores in-frame clones only, minus some. The sample has more than 900,000 clones, around three quarters seen once; the top ten hold around 0.6%. The sequenced sample was memory CD4+ T cells from PBMCs. All receptors derive from a man in his late teens or twenties in good health. Some clones in this sample may be carry-over from other donors' samples. CDR3s include the opening cysteine and the closing phenylalanine or tryptophan. D genes are given only for firm matches. Clone size is shown for a subset of rows, as once, few, many or a class of expanded clone.

D gene: -
V gene: TRBV19
J gene: TRBJ1-2
clone size: -
CDR3 protein: CASSSLDWNYGYTF
CDR3 DNA: TGTGCCAGTAGTTCCCTGGATTGGAACTATGGCTACACCTTC

D gene: -
V gene: TRBV14
J gene: TRBJ2-3
clone size: -
CDR3 protein: CASSPGIWINTDTQYF
CDR3 DNA: TGTGCCAGCAGCCCGGGGATATGGATAAACACAGATACGCAGTATTTT

D gene: -
V gene: TRBV18
J gene: TRBJ2-5
clone size: -
CDR3 protein: CASSPGGIQQETQYF
CDR3 DNA: TGTGCCAGCTCACCTGGAGGCATACAACAAGAGACCCAGTACTTC

D gene: -
V gene: TRBV4-2
J gene: TRBJ1-1
clone size: -
CDR3 protein: CASSQDMVRGNTEAFF
CDR3 DNA: TGTGCCAGCAGCCAAGATATGGTCAGGGGGAACACTGAAGCTTTCTTT

D gene: -
V gene: TRBV5-6
J gene: TRBJ2-7
clone size: few
CDR3 protein: CASSFNRGAHEQYF
CDR3 DNA: TGTGCCAGCAGCTTTAATCGGGGGGCCCACGAGCAGTACTTC

D gene: -
V gene: TRBV7-9
J gene: TRBJ2-5
clone size: -
CDR3 protein: CASSLWVRGDSQETQYF
CDR3 DNA: TGTGCCAGCAGCTTATGGGTCAGGGGGGATTCGCAAGAGACCCAGTACTTC

D gene: -
V gene: TRBV6-4
J gene: TRBJ2-7
clone size: -
CDR3 protein: CASSDKGRSSYEQYF
CDR3 DNA: TGTGCCAGCAGTGACAAGGGACGGAGCTCCTACGAGCAGTACTTC

D gene: -
V gene: TRBV6-6
J gene: TRBJ2-7
clone size: -
CDR3 protein: CASSYARVAKAYEQYF
CDR3 DNA: TGTGCCAGCAGTTACGCCCGAGTAGCTAAGGCCTACGAGCAGTACTTC

D gene: TRBD2
V gene: TRBV6-5
J gene: TRBJ2-7
clone size: -
CDR3 protein: CASSSSGRAFEQYF
CDR3 DNA: TGTGCCAGCAGTTCTAGCGGGAGGGCCTTCGAGCAGTACTTC

D gene: -
V gene: TRBV9
J gene: TRBJ2-6
clone size: many
CDR3 protein: CASSHAGAGANVLTF
CDR3 DNA: TGTGCCAGCAGCCACGCCGGGGCTGGGGCCAACGTCCTGACTTTC

D gene: -
V gene: TRBV29-1
J gene: TRBJ2-3
clone size: -
CDR3 protein: CSVASTDTQYF
CDR3 DNA: TGCAGCGTTGCTAGCACAGATACGCAGTATTTT

D gene: -
V gene: TRBV4-1
J gene: TRBJ2-1
clone size: -
CDR3 protein: CASSQELGRSYNEQFF
CDR3 DNA: TGCGCCAGCAGCCAAGAACTAGGACGCTCCTACAATGAGCAGTTCTTC

D gene: -
V gene: TRBV2
J gene: TRBJ1-1
clone size: -
CDR3 protein: CASTLGRQMNTEAFF
CDR3 DNA: TGTGCCAGCACCCTCGGGCGGCAAATGAACACTGAAGCTTTCTTT

D gene: -
V gene: TRBV5-1
J gene: TRBJ2-3
clone size: -
CDR3 protein: CASSLVMGRATDTQYF
CDR3 DNA: TGCGCCAGCAGCTTGGTGATGGGCAGGGCCACAGATACGCAGTATTTT

D gene: -
V gene: TRBV10-3
J gene: TRBJ2-5
clone size: -
CDR3 protein: CAISDRDSYQETQYF
CDR3 DNA: TGTGCCATCAGTGACAGGGACTCGTACCAAGAGACCCAGTACTTC

D gene: -
V gene: TRBV4-2
J gene: TRBJ1-3
clone size: -
CDR3 protein: CASSQAVGSGNTIYF
CDR3 DNA: TGTGCCAGCAGCCAGGCGGTTGGCTCTGGAAACACCATATATTTT

D gene: -
V gene: TRBV7-9
J gene: TRBJ1-6
clone size: -
CDR3 protein: CASSLSDSYNSPLHF
CDR3 DNA: TGTGCCAGCAGCTTATCCGACAGTTATAATTCACCCCTCCACTTT

D gene: TRBD2
V gene: TRBV7-2
J gene: TRBJ2-1
clone size: -
CDR3 protein: CASSFLGLAFSSEQFF
CDR3 DNA: TGTGCCAGCAGCTTTCTCGGACTAGCGTTCAGCAGTGAGCAGTTCTTC

D gene: TRBD1
V gene: TRBV19
J gene: TRBJ1-5
clone size: -
CDR3 protein: CASSTFWDRSNQPQHF
CDR3 DNA: TGTGCCAGTAGTACCTTTTGGGACAGAAGCAATCAGCCCCAGCATTTT

D gene: -
V gene: TRBV28
J gene: TRBJ1-3
clone size: -
CDR3 protein: CASQATAAGNTIYF
CDR3 DNA: TGTGCCAGCCAAGCGACAGCGGCTGGAAACACCATATATTTT

D gene: TRBD1
V gene: TRBV5-1
J gene: TRBJ2-7
clone size: -
CDR3 protein: CASSQYGTGGYEQYF
CDR3 DNA: TGCGCCAGCAGCCAATACGGGACAGGGGGCTACGAGCAGTACTTC

D gene: -
V gene: TRBV7-9
J gene: TRBJ2-5
clone size: -
CDR3 protein: CASSFGRTEETQYF
CDR3 DNA: TGTGCCAGCAGCTTTGGTCGTACGGAGGAGACCCAGTACTTC

D gene: TRBD1
V gene: TRBV6-1
J gene: TRBJ1-2
clone size: -
CDR3 protein: CASSEDRFYGYTF
CDR3 DNA: TGTGCCAGCAGTGAGGACAGGTTCTATGGCTACACCTTC

D gene: -
V gene: TRBV2
J gene: TRBJ2-6
clone size: -
CDR3 protein: CASSRTLGANVLTF
CDR3 DNA: TGTGCCAGCAGTAGGACACTTGGGGCCAACGTCCTGACTTTC

D gene: -
V gene: TRBV28
J gene: TRBJ1-5
clone size: -
CDR3 protein: CASSSPGSNQPQHF
CDR3 DNA: TGTGCCAGCAGTTCCCCCGGGAGCAATCAGCCCCAGCATTTT

D gene: -
V gene: TRBV2
J gene: TRBJ1-1
clone size: -
CDR3 protein: CASASMNTEAFF
CDR3 DNA: TGTGCCTCGGCTAGCATGAACACTGAAGCTTTCTTT

D gene: -
V gene: TRBV5-4
J gene: TRBJ2-2
clone size: -
CDR3 protein: CASSFTALAAGELFF
CDR3 DNA: TGTGCCAGCAGCTTTACCGCCCTGGCGGCCGGGGAGCTGTTTTTT

D gene: -
V gene: TRBV4-3
J gene: TRBJ1-4
clone size: -
CDR3 protein: CASSRGGAFDEKLFF
CDR3 DNA: TGCGCCAGCAGCCGGGGGGGGGCCTTTGATGAAAAACTGTTTTTT

D gene: -
V gene: TRBV6-5
J gene: TRBJ2-7
clone size: -
CDR3 protein: CASRGNSYEQYF
CDR3 DNA: TGTGCCAGCCGAGGCAACTCCTACGAGCAGTACTTC

D gene: -
V gene: TRBV7-9
J gene: TRBJ1-3
clone size: few
CDR3 protein: CATKPAGNTIYF
CDR3 DNA: TGTGCCACGAAACCGGCTGGAAACACCATATATTTT

D gene: TRBD1
V gene: TRBV5-1
J gene: TRBJ2-7
clone size: -
CDR3 protein: CASSLTGAQGEQYF
CDR3 DNA: TGCGCCAGCAGCCTAACAGGGGCCCAAGGCGAGCAGTACTTC

D gene: -
V gene: TRBV7-3
J gene: TRBJ2-6
clone size: many
CDR3 protein: CASSPGRGSGANVLTF
CDR3 DNA: TGTGCCAGCAGCCCTGGTCGGGGCTCTGGGGCCAACGTCCTGACTTTC

D gene: -
V gene: TRBV30
J gene: TRBJ2-4
clone size: -
CDR3 protein: CAWSVGGGKNIQYF
CDR3 DNA: TGTGCCTGGAGTGTGGGGGGAGGTAAAAACATTCAGTACTTC

D gene: -
V gene: TRBV1
J gene: TRBJ1-1
clone size: -
CDR3 protein: CTSSQPGLWNTEAFF
CDR3 DNA: TGCACCAGCAGCCAACCTGGACTGTGGAACACTGAAGCTTTCTTT

D gene: -
V gene: TRBV6-1
J gene: TRBJ1-4
clone size: -
CDR3 protein: CASSATRGALEKLFF
CDR3 DNA: TGTGCCAGCAGCGCCACGCGGGGGGCGCTGGAAAAACTGTTTTTT

D gene: TRBD2
V gene: TRBV7-2
J gene: TRBJ2-7
clone size: -
CDR3 protein: CASSLGLAGVYEQYF
CDR3 DNA: TGTGCCAGCAGCTTAGGCCTAGCGGGGGTCTACGAGCAGTACTTC

D gene: -
V gene: TRBV7-9
J gene: TRBJ1-2
clone size: -
CDR3 protein: CASSLVWGRANYGYTF
CDR3 DNA: TGTGCCAGCAGCTTAGTGTGGGGCAGGGCTAACTATGGCTACACCTTC

D gene: -
V gene: TRBV11-2
J gene: TRBJ2-7
clone size: -
CDR3 protein: CASSEPLGRLGNEQYF
CDR3 DNA: TGTGCCAGCAGCGAGCCCCTTGGGCGACTGGGGAACGAGCAGTACTTC

D gene: -
V gene: TRBV10-3
J gene: TRBJ2-7
clone size: -
CDR3 protein: CAISEGPGGTYEQYF
CDR3 DNA: TGTGCCATCAGTGAAGGTCCCGGGGGAACCTACGAGCAGTACTTC

D gene: TRBD1
V gene: TRBV5-1
J gene: TRBJ1-4
clone size: -
CDR3 protein: CASSRTGEEEKLFF
CDR3 DNA: TGCGCCAGCAGCCGGACAGGGGAGGAGGAAAAACTGTTTTTT

D gene: -
V gene: TRBV2
J gene: TRBJ2-1
clone size: -
CDR3 protein: CASSARSPYNEQFF
CDR3 DNA: TGTGCCAGCAGTGCAAGAAGCCCCTACAATGAGCAGTTCTTC

D gene: TRBD2
V gene: TRBV5-1
J gene: TRBJ2-2
clone size: few
CDR3 protein: CASSGQAGGRTGELFF
CDR3 DNA: TGCGCCAGCAGCGGGCAAGCGGGAGGGAGGACCGGGGAGCTGTTTTTT

D gene: TRBD1
V gene: TRBV7-9
J gene: TRBJ1-5
clone size: -
CDR3 protein: CASSLEPGGSNQPQHF
CDR3 DNA: TGTGCCAGCAGCTTAGAACCAGGGGGCAGCAATCAGCCCCAGCATTTT

D gene: -
V gene: TRBV2
J gene: TRBJ2-1
clone size: -
CDR3 protein: CASTGPPGYNEQFF
CDR3 DNA: TGTGCCAGCACGGGCCCCCCGGGCTACAATGAGCAGTTCTTC

D gene: -
V gene: TRBV20-1
J gene: TRBJ2-7
clone size: -
CDR3 protein: CSAAGAYEQYF
CDR3 DNA: TGCAGTGCTGCCGGGGCCTACGAGCAGTACTTC

D gene: -
V gene: TRBV2
J gene: TRBJ2-2
clone size: few
CDR3 protein: CATSSNTGELFF
CDR3 DNA: TGTGCCACGTCTTCGAACACCGGGGAGCTGTTTTTT